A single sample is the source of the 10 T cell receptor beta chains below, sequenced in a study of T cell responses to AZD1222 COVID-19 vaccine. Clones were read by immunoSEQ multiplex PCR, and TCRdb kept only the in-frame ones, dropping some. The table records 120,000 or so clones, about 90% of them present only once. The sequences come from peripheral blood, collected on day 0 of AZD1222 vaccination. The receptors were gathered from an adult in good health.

DNA of the CDR3: TGTGCCAGCAGTTTGTCGGTTAGGGGTGGCTACACCTTC. It yields the protein CASSLSVRGGYTF. The chain couples TRBV28 to TRBJ1-2; tentative D call: TRBD1 (5 bases). The germline V and J ends were trimmed by 3 bases and 7 bases, with 12 bases remaining between them. Germline V gives CDR1 MDHEN, CDR2 SYDVKM. This CDR3 region has 13 residues.

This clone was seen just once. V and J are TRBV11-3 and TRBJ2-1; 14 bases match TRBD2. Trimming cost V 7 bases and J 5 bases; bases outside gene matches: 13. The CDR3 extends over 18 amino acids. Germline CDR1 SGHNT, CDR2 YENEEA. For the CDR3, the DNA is TGTGCCAGCAACCCCGGGACTAGCGGGGGACTTGTGGACAATGAGCAGTTCTTC. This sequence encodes CASNPGTSGGLVDNEQFF.

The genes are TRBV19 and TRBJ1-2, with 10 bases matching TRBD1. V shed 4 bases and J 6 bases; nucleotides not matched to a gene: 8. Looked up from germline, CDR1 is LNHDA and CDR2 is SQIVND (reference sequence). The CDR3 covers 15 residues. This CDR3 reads CASSTPRTGGDGYTF. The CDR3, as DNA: TGTGCCAGTAGTACTCCTCGGACAGGGGGGGATGGCTACACCTTC.

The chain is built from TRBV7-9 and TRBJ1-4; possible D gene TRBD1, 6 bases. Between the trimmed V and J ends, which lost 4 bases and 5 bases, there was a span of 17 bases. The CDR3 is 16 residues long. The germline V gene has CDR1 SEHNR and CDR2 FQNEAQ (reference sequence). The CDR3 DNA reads TGTGCCAGCAGCTCTAACACAGGGCGAAGCAATGAAAAACTGTTTTTT. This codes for CASSSNTGRSNEKLFF.

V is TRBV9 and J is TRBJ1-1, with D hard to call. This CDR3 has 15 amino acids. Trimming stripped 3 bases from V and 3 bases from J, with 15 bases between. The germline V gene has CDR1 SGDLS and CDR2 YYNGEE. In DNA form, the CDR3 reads TGTGCCAGCAGCGCGGCCCTCCCTGGCGACACTGAAGCTTTCTTT. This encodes CASSAALPGDTEAFF.

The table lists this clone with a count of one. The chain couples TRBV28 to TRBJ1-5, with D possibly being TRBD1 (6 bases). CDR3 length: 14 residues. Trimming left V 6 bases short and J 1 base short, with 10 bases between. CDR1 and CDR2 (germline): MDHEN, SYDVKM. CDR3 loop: CASRGGGSNQPQHF. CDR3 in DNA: TGTGCCAGCAGAGGGGGGGGAAGCAATCAGCCCCAGCATTTT.

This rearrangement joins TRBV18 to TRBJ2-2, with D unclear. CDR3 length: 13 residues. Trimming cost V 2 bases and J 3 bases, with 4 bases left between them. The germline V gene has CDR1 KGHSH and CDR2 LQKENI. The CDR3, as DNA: TGTGCCAGCTCACCATTCGACACCGGGGAGCTGTTTTTT. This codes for CASSPFDTGELFF.

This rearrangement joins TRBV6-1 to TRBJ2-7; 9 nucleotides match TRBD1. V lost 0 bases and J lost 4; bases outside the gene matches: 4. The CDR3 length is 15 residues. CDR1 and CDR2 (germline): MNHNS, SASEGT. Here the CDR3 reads CASSEAEDRGYEQYF. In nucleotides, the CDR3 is TGTGCCAGCAGTGAAGCTGAGGACAGGGGTTACGAGCAGTACTTC.

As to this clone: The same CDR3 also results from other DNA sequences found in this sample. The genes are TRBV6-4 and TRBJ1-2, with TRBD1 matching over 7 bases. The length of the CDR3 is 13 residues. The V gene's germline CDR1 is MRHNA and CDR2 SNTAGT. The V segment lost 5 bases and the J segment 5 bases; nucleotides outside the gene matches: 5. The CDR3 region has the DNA TGTGCCAGCAGTCCGACAGGGTTATATGGCTACACCTTC. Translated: CASSPTGLYGYTF.

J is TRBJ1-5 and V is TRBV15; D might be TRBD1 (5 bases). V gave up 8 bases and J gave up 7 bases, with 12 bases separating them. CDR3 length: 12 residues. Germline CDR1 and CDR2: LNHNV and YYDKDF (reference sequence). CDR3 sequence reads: CATGGRGQPQHF. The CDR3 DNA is TGTGCCACCGGGGGTAGGGGACAGCCCCAGCATTTT.